Below, 9 T cell receptor beta chains from the same sample are listed, as sequenced in a study of cytomegalovirus exposure and HLA in healthy donors. The primer mix had 60 Vbeta and 13 Jbeta primers. The method was immunoSEQ multiplex PCR; TCRdb's version includes in-frame clones alone and lacks a portion of them. The data hold 90,000 to 95,000 clones, with about 80% observed a single time. Source material: PBMCs. The receptor source for this set is a man aged 30 to 45 in good health and CMV-seronegative.

This chain joins TRBV4-1 and TRBJ2-3; 8 nucleotides agree with TRBD2. Germline CDR1 reads MGHRA; CDR2 reads YSYEKL. Germline trimming cut 0 bases from V and 1 base from J; bases unmatched to any gene: 6. This CDR3 is 17 amino acids long. CDR3 nucleotides: TGCGCCAGCAGCCAAGATGGGGCGGGAGGCGGCACAGATACGCAGTATTTT. Its translation is CASSQDGAGGGTDTQYF.

The rearrangement uses TRBV10-1 and TRBJ2-7, with 9 bases aligning to TRBD1. The CDR3 consists of 14 residues. Germline values: CDR1 WNHNN, CDR2 SYGVQD (reference sequence). The ends lost 5 bases at V and 2 bases at J; junction bases unmatched: 4. CDR3 sequence (DNA): TGCGCCAGCAGTTACAGGGGGCCCCCCTACGAGCAGTACGTC. Amino acid sequence: CASSYRGPPYEQYV.

Turning to this clone: A read error may account for a junction end that differs from germline. CDR3 sequence (DNA): TGTGCCAGCAGTGATAAACACTTGAACACTGAAGCGTTCTTT. It specifies CASSDKHLNTEAFF. This chain links TRBV6-1 with TRBJ1-1; D not certain. Germline V gene lookup returns CDR1 MNHNS and CDR2 SASEGT. The CDR3 extends over 14 amino acids.

The chain joins TRBV27 to TRBJ2-3, with D perhaps matching TRBD2 (5 bases). V dropped 1 base and J dropped 9 bases, with 17 bases sitting between them. Germline lookup yields CDR1 MNHEY and CDR2 SMNVEV (reference sequence). The length of the CDR3 is 15 residues. The chain's CDR3 is CASSLLIDYGTTQYF. The CDR3 coding sequence is TGTGCCAGCAGTTTATTGATAGACTACGGAACGACGCAGTATTTT.

This chain connects TRBV19 to TRBJ1-1, with D maybe TRBD1 (6 bases). Germline assignment: CDR1 LNHDA and CDR2 SQIVND (reference sequence). The CDR3 is 13 amino acids. V was pared by 1 base and J by 4 bases, with 7 bases between. CDR3 sequence: CASSIVGGTEAFF. CDR3 nucleotide sequence: TGTGCCAGTAGTATAGTAGGGGGCACTGAAGCTTTCTTT. The whole variable domain, remainder taken from reference TRBV19 and TRBJ1-1, is DGGITQSPKYLFRKEGQNVTLSCEQNLNHDAMYWYRQDPGQGLRLIYYSQIVNDFQKGDIAEGYSVSREKKESFPLTVTSAQKNPTAFYLCASSIVGGTEAFFGQGTRLTVV.

This chain uses TRBV7-9 with TRBJ1-1; 7 nucleotides align to TRBD1. CDR3 length equals 17 residues. The junction had 17 bases not matched to a gene; V was cut back by 8 bases and J by 2 bases. Germline V gene lookup returns CDR1 SEHNR and CDR2 FQNEAQ (reference sequence). DNA for the CDR3: TGTGCCAGCCGTTCTAAGCTGTCAGGGGGAGCCAACACTGAAGCTTTCTTT. As protein: CASRSKLSGGANTEAFF.

V usage is TRBV9 and J usage is TRBJ1-6; D gene unclear. Germline assignment: CDR1 SGDLS and CDR2 YYNGEE. This CDR3 is 15 amino acids long. The V end lost 0 bases, the J end lost 10 bases, and 14 bases lay between the germline ends. The CDR3 is CASSVGAGSGSPLHF. CDR3 DNA: TGTGCCAGCAGCGTAGGGGCAGGTTCTGGGTCACCCCTCCACTTT. The full variable domain, in which reference TRBV9 and TRBJ1-6 provide the parts outside the CDR3, is DSGVTQTPKHLITATGQRVTLRCSPRSGDLSVYWYQQSLDQGLQFLIQYYNGEERAKGNILERFSAQQFPDLHSELNLSSLELGDSALYFCASSVGAGSGSPLHFGNGTRLTVT.

The V and J genes are TRBV28 and TRBJ1-4, with TRBD1 matching 8 bases. The length of the CDR3 is 15 residues. Germline trimming cut 5 bases from V and 0 bases from J; bases unmatched to any gene: 2. Looked up from germline, CDR1 is MDHEN and CDR2 is SYDVKM. The CDR3 nucleotides read TGTGCCAGCAGTGCACAGGGGGCAACTAATGAAAAACTGTTTTTT. This sequence encodes CASSAQGATNEKLFF.

This clone occurred once. The chain has TRBV5-8 and TRBJ2-7; D not resolved. Trimming removed 1 base at V and 0 bases at J, with 8 bases between. This CDR3 comprises 14 residues. The germline CDR1 and CDR2 sequences are SGHTS and YDEGEE. In DNA, the CDR3 is TGTGCCAGCAGCTTGTATCACGGCTCCTACGAGCAGTACTTC. As protein: CASSLYHGSYEQYF.